This T cell receptor beta chain was found in a study of response to subunit inactivated influenza vaccine. This CDR3 is 15 amino acids long. V was clipped by 2 bases and J by 0 bases, with 7 bases between them. Germline CDR1 is SEHNR and CDR2 is FQNEAQ (reference sequence). With regard to this clonotype: Its antigen remains unidentified.

Overall study findings and caveats: There was a suggestion from the authors that each seasonal influenza vaccination recruits few new T cells.

TCRdb ran MiXCR on the RT-PCR reads and lists one entry per CDR3 protein. This table has some 570,000 distinct CDR3 sequences, approximately 11% appearing once. This sample also belongs to another study, concerning T cells expressing NK-cell markers. That report adds: With UMIs, 5'RACE template switching was used to make TCR beta cDNA. In sorted CD3+CD56+NKG2C+, CD3+CD56+NKG2C- and CD3+CD56-NKG2C+ T cells, TCR beta repertoires were obtained. Topping the CD3+CD56-NKG2C+ fraction as well were these clonotypes, in a handful of donors. Evidence did not settle whether expanded NKG2C+ T cell clones targeted HCMV.

The rearrangement uses TRBV7-9 and TRBJ2-2; D is uncertain. The receptor was derived from a man between 45 and 60 years old who received an inactivated influenza vaccine. The sequencing used PBMCs from blood, collected on the day of vaccination. In DNA form, the CDR3 reads TGTGCCAGCAGCTTATTGCGAACGAACACCGGGGAGCTGTTTTTT. As protein: CASSLLRTNTGELFF.